This T cell receptor (beta chain) was sequenced for a study of T-cell reconstitution after alpha-beta-depleted transplantation in children. Whole-study findings and limits: The authors attributed T-cell counts and diversity one year after transplant mostly to newly produced T cells.

A library of TCRbeta sequences, prepared with unique molecular identifiers, was generated. One entry per CDR3 protein results from TCRdb running MiXCR on the PCR reads. The sample holds 250,000 to 350,000 distinct CDR3 sequences; approximately 23% are singletons and the top ten take 11%. With V trimmed by 6 bases and J by 3 bases, 6 bases remained unmatched. The CDR3 is 15 residues long. Per germline, CDR1 ENHRY and CDR2 SYGVKD. Note on this clonotype: What it binds is unknown.

The sequenced sample was PBMCs, mostly from graft donor cells, obtained 180 days after TCRalphabeta/CD19-depleted stem cell transplant. The receptor was derived from a male patient under 18 who had a stem cell transplant for acute lymphoblastic leukemia, so the T cells may come from the graft donor. This chain links TRBV10-3 with TRBJ2-5; 11 bases fit TRBD2. The CDR3 sequence is CAISASLAGEETQYF. The CDR3, as DNA: TGTGCCATCAGCGCATCACTAGCGGGAGAAGAGACCCAGTACTTC.